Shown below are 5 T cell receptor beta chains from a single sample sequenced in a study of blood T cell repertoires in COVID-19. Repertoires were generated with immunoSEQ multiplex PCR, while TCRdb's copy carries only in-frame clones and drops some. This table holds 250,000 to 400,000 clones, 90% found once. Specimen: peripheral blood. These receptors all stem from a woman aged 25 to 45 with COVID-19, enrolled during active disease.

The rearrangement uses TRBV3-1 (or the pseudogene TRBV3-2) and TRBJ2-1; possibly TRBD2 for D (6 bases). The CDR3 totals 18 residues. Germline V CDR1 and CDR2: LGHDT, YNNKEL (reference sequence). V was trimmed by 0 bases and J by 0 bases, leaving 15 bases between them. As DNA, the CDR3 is TGTGCCAGCAGCCAAGATAGTATCCTAGCGCCCTCCTACAATGAGCAGTTCTTC. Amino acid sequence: CASSQDSILAPSYNEQFF.

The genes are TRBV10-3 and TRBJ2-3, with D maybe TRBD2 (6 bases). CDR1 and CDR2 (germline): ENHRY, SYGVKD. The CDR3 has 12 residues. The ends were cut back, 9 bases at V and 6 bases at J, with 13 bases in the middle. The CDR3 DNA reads TGTGCCATTCGCGGGGATAGGGATACGCAGTATTTT. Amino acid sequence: CAIRGDRDTQYF.

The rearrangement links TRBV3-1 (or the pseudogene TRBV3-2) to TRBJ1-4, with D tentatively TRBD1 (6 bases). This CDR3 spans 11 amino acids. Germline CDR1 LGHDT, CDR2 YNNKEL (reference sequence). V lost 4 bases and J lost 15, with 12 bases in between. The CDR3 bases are TGTGCCAGCAGCCTAAAGGGGGTTGTGTTTTTT. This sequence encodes CASSLKGVVFF.

The CDR3 here is CAWSVGQPSAGFF. CDR3 coding DNA: TGTGCCTGGAGTGTTGGACAACCTTCAGCGGGTTTCTTT. J is TRBJ1-1 and V is TRBV30; perhaps TRBD1 as D (5 bases). Germline CDR1 reads GTSNPN; CDR2 reads SVGIG (reference sequence). Trimming took 0 bases from V and 13 from J, leaving 18 bases between them. CDR3 size: 13 residues.

CDR3 sequence (DNA): TGTGCCAGCAGTGAAACCCTAGCGGGAGGGAGAAATGAGCAGTTCTTC. It translates to CASSETLAGGRNEQFF. This rearrangement joins TRBV2 to TRBJ2-1, with 12 bases fitting TRBD2. From germline, CDR1 is SNHLY and CDR2 FYNNEI. The CDR3 length is 16 residues. V shed 2 bases, J shed 7 bases, and the junction held 6 bases outside the gene matches.